These 15 T cell receptor beta chains were sequenced from one sample in a study of PD-1 blockade in classical Hodgkin lymphoma. All patients relapsed after autologous stem cell transplantation, and brentuximab vedotin exposure varied. Clones were sequenced by immunoSEQ multiplex PCR, and TCRdb holds only the in-frame ones, with some missing. The table includes about 23,000 clones, around 82% detected once. Sequencing used peripheral blood mononuclear cells (PBMCs), obtained before the second cycle of nivolumab. Receptors were obtained from a human donor with classical Hodgkin lymphoma.

The chain recombines TRBV14 with TRBJ2-7; D is unclear. The germline V gene has CDR1 SGHDN and CDR2 FVKESK. The length of the CDR3 is 12 residues. V lost 2 bases to trimming and J lost 3 bases, with 5 bases between them. The CDR3 coding sequence is TGTGCCAGCAGCCAAACCAACTACGAGCAGTACTTC. It specifies CASSQTNYEQYF. The variable domain in full, completed from reference TRBV14 and TRBJ2-7, reads EAGVTQFPSHSVIEKGQTVTLRCDPISGHDNLYWYRRVMGKEIKFLLHFVKESKQDESGMPNNRFLAERTGGTYSTLKVQPAELEDSGVYFCASSQTNYEQYFGPGTRLTVT.

This clone has only one observation. The chain couples TRBV10-3 to TRBJ2-5; D remains unclear. V was trimmed by 3 bases and J by 2 bases, leaving 10 bases between them. The germline V gene encodes CDR1 ENHRY and CDR2 SYGVKD. The CDR3 has 14 amino acids. The CDR3 region has the DNA TGTGCCATCAGTGATGTAGGCCAACAAGAGACCCAGTACTTC. This translates into CAISDVGQQETQYF.

This sequence joins TRBV18 and TRBJ2-3; D gene unclear. Germline assignment: CDR1 KGHSH and CDR2 LQKENI. Trimming removed 2 bases at V and 5 bases at J, with 2 bases between. This CDR3 is built from 11 residues. CDR3: CASSPEDTQYF. The CDR3 nucleotides are TGTGCCAGCTCACCAGAAGATACGCAGTATTTT.

The rearrangement links TRBV10-3 to TRBJ2-1; D may match TRBD1 or TRBD2 (5 bases each). V was clipped by 2 bases and J by 0 bases, with 11 bases between them. The CDR3 covers 16 residues. Per germline, CDR1 ENHRY and CDR2 SYGVKD. CDR3 residues: CAISERDPSSYNEQFF. Here the CDR3 DNA reads TGTGCCATCAGTGAGCGGGACCCCAGCTCCTACAATGAGCAGTTCTTC.

The genes are TRBV6-5 and TRBJ1-1, with D possibly being TRBD1 (5 bases). The ends were cut back, 2 bases at V and 4 bases at J, with 8 bases in the middle. CDR3 length: 13 amino acids. Germline CDR1 is MNHEY and CDR2 is SVGAGI. CDR3 sequence reads: CASSYARVTEAFF. The CDR3 bases are TGTGCCAGCAGTTACGCCAGGGTCACTGAAGCTTTCTTT.

This chain links TRBV7-9 with TRBJ2-2, with a weak D call TRBD2 (6 bases). Trimming removed 8 bases from V and 0 bases from J, with 13 bases in between. The CDR3 is 15 amino acids. The V gene's germline CDR1 is SEHNR and CDR2 FQNEAQ (reference sequence). In nucleotides, the CDR3 is TGTGCCAGCCCGAGGGACTTGACGAACACCGGGGAGCTGTTTTTT. Encoded protein: CASPRDLTNTGELFF.

In DNA form, the CDR3 reads TGTGCCAGCAGCACCAGCAGGGGAAGCACAGATACGCAGTATTTT. Encoded protein: CASSTSRGSTDTQYF. The J gene is TRBJ2-3, the V gene TRBV6-5; perhaps TRBD1 as D (6 bases). Germline loops: CDR1 MNHEY, CDR2 SVGAGI. V shed 6 bases and J shed 0 bases, with 13 bases lying between them. The CDR3 covers 15 residues.

The chain recombines TRBV5-8 with TRBJ2-4, with 8 nucleotides matching TRBD1. CDR1 is SGHTS and CDR2 is YDEGEE in the germline V gene. This CDR3 is 16 amino acids long. J lost 5 bases, V lost 0 bases, and 7 bases had no gene match. The CDR3 bases are TGTGCCAGCAGCTTGGGAGACAGGGGTTTGGAAAACATTCAGTACTTC. Protein: CASSLGDRGLENIQYF.

This chain connects TRBV5-4 to TRBJ2-7; the match to TRBD1 covers 9 bases. The V gene end was trimmed by 5 bases and the J gene end by 5 bases; junction bases not matched to a gene: 8. CDR3 length: 14 residues. Germline CDR1 reads SGHNT; CDR2 reads YYREEE (reference sequence). The CDR3 sequence is CASSFRDRVNEQYF. The CDR3 DNA reads TGTGCCAGCAGTTTCCGGGACAGGGTTAACGAGCAGTACTTC.

The J gene is TRBJ1-2, the V gene TRBV2; D unresolved. V shed 6 bases and J shed 0 bases, with 8 bases lying between them. The CDR3 runs to 13 residues. CDR1 and CDR2 (germline): SNHLY, FYNNEI. The CDR3 loop reads CASRENANYGYTF. DNA of the CDR3: TGTGCCAGCAGGGAAAATGCTAACTATGGCTACACCTTC.

The J gene is TRBJ2-2, the V gene TRBV5-4, with D uncertain. Trimming removed 0 bases from V and 7 bases from J, with 10 bases in between. Germline V gene sequence: CDR1 SGHNT, CDR2 YYREEE (reference sequence). The CDR3 is 14 residues long. The CDR3 DNA follows: TGTGCCAGCAGCTTGGGACGGGTTAGCGGGGAGCTGTTTTTT. Translation gives CASSLGRVSGELFF.

The J gene is TRBJ2-7, the V gene TRBV27; TRBD2 matches at 10 bases. After removal of 4 bases from V and 0 bases from J, the junction contained 6 bases not matched to a gene. The CDR3 runs to 16 residues. In germline, CDR1 is MNHEY, CDR2 SMNVEV (reference sequence). The CDR3 DNA follows: TGTGCCAGCAGTTCGTCTAGCGGGAGTTTCTCCTACGAGCAGTACTTC. As protein: CASSSSSGSFSYEQYF.

Written as DNA, the CDR3 is TGCAGCGTTGGGGAGGGGGGGAAGCAGTACTTC. It encodes CSVGEGGKQYF. V gene TRBV29-1 combines with J gene TRBJ2-5; TRBD2 might be the D (7 bases). V was shortened by 4 bases and J by 11 bases, with 14 bases between the two germline ends. Per germline, CDR1 SQVTM and CDR2 ANQGSEA. CDR3 length: 11 amino acids.

The chain employs TRBV19 and TRBJ2-5; maybe TRBD2 (5 bases). The CDR3 is 12 amino acids. Germline V gene sequence: CDR1 LNHDA, CDR2 SQIVND (reference sequence). Trimming took off 3 bases at V and 10 bases at J, with 12 bases between the two ends. CDR3 DNA sequence: TGTGCCAGTAGTATTCAGAGCGGAGACCAGTACTTC. As protein: CASSIQSGDQYF.

This sequence joins TRBV2 and TRBJ2-1, with D possibly being TRBD2 (6 bases). Germline lookup yields CDR1 SNHLY and CDR2 FYNNEI. Trimming pared 5 bases from V and 9 bases from J, leaving 11 bases between. The CDR3 has 12 amino acids. CDR3 in DNA: TGTGCCAGCAGTCCCACTAGCTCTGAGCAGTTCTTC. Translating gives CASSPTSSEQFF.